This TCR beta chain was profiled in a study of vaccination effects on CD4 cells after COVID-19. At the level of the study: Under the ViraFEST assay, PBMC were stimulated with viral peptide pools so that antigen-specific CD4+ T cells expanded. Sequencing was performed afterwards. Points from the study as a whole: Clones induced by infection and by vaccine showed marked clonal contraction late after vaccination.

Between the trimmed V and J ends, which lost 6 bases and 10 bases, there was a span of 13 bases. This CDR3 is built from 13 residues. CDR1 SGHTA and CDR2 FQGNSA come from the germline V gene. Subsequent to a culture period of under twelve days, CD4+ T cells were isolated. This clone showed up just a few times. Its antigen is not identified. Libraries were prepared by immunoSEQ multiplex PCR; TCRdb keeps only in-frame clonotypes and omits some of them. There are some 28,000 clones in the sample; approximately 65% occur only once, and less than 10% lies in the top ten. Sequenced here: CD4+ T cells from PBMCs cultured without peptide, sampled before COVID-19 vaccination. The origin of this receptor is a human donor who received a COVID-19 vaccine. The rearrangement links TRBV7-2 to TRBJ1-6; D is possibly TRBD1 (6 bases). The CDR3, as DNA: TGTGCCAGCAGTACAGGGTTACGATCACCCCTCCACTTT. This encodes CASSTGLRSPLHF. Supplemented by reference TRBV7-2 and TRBJ1-6, the full variable domain reads GAGVSQSPSNKVTEKGKDVELRCDPISGHTALYWYRQSLGQGLEFLIYFQGNSAPDKSGLPSDRFSAERTGGSVSTLTIQRTQQEDSAVYLCASSTGLRSPLHFGNGTRLTVT.